These T cell receptor beta chains were read from a single sample in a study of cytomegalovirus exposure and HLA in healthy donors. Assay used: immunoSEQ multiplex PCR; TCRdb lists only in-frame clones, some missing. The sample contains 150,000 to 200,000 clones, about three quarters of which appear only once. Sequenced input: PBMCs. The source is a woman in her thirties or forties in good health and CMV-seronegative. The CDR3 runs from the conserved cysteine through the conserved F or W. Each record gives: V gene, D gene, J gene, clone size, CDR3 DNA, CDR3 protein. D genes are given only for firm matches. Size tells how often a clone was seen (once, few, many) or the class of an expanded clone, and some rows leave it out.

TRBV4-1	.	TRBJ1-1	.	TGCGCCAGCAGCCAAGATCTGGTGGCCACTGAAGCTTTCTTT	CASSQDLVATEAFF
TRBV7-3	.	TRBJ2-5	.	TGTGCCAGCAGCTCCTCGGCTAGCCGAAGGGAGACCCAGTACTTC	CASSSSASRRETQYF
TRBV27	.	TRBJ1-1	.	TGTGCCAGCAGTCGACCTCCAGGGTTTTCAGCTTTCTTT	CASSRPPGFSAFF
TRBV11-2	.	TRBJ2-1	once	TGTGCCAGCAGCTCCCGGGGGTACTCCTACAATGAGCAGTTCTTC	CASSSRGYSYNEQFF
TRBV27	TRBD2	TRBJ2-1	few	TGTGCCAGCAGTTTTGGGACTAGCGGGAGCAATGAGCAGTTCTTC	CASSFGTSGSNEQFF
TRBV13	.	TRBJ2-7	medium-sized	TGTGCCAGCAGCGTAGGGTCAGAGGCCTACGAGCAGTACTTC	CASSVGSEAYEQYF
TRBV7-3	TRBD2	TRBJ2-3	.	TGTGCCAGCAGCTGGGGACTAGCGGGAGCTGCAGATACGCAGTATTTT	CASSWGLAGAADTQYF
TRBV7-8	.	TRBJ1-1	.	TGTGCCAGCAGAAGTCAGTTCCACCCCCAGGGAGCTTTCTTT	CASRSQFHPQGAFF
TRBV4-3	.	TRBJ2-3	.	TGCGCCAGCAGCGCAAAGTGGGGGCGGTCCACAGATACGCAGTATTTT	CASSAKWGRSTDTQYF
TRBV30	TRBD1	TRBJ1-4	once	TGTGCCTGGAACAACAGGGGGCCTAATGAAAAACTGTTTTTT	CAWNNRGPNEKLFF
TRBV2	TRBD1	TRBJ1-2	.	TGTGCCAGCAGTGCGGACAGGGATTCTAACTATGGCTACACCTTC	CASSADRDSNYGYTF
TRBV11-3	.	TRBJ2-2	.	TGTGCCAGCACCCCCCCAACCGGGGAGCTGTTTTTT	CASTPPTGELFF
TRBV30	.	TRBJ2-1	.	TGTGCCTGGAACAGTCAGGGCCATGAGCAGTTCTTC	CAWNSQGHEQFF
TRBV28	TRBD2	TRBJ2-1	.	TGTGCCAGCAGTTTAGGGGCTAGCGGGGGCCCTCAGGATGAGCAGTTCTTC	CASSLGASGGPQDEQFF
TRBV28	.	TRBJ2-7	few	TGTGCCAGCAGTTCTTATCCCCAGGACTACGAGCAGTACTTC	CASSSYPQDYEQYF
TRBV30	.	TRBJ1-1	.	TGTGCCTGGAGTAGAAGAGGGGGTTTCACTGAAGCTTTCTTT	CAWSRRGGFTEAFF
TRBV5-4	.	TRBJ2-5	.	TGTGCCAGCAGCTTTAAAGGGGCAGGAGAGACCCAGTACTTC	CASSFKGAGETQYF
TRBV5-1	TRBD2	TRBJ2-5	.	TGCGCCAGCAGCCAGACTAGCGGGCAAGAGACCCAGTACTTC	CASSQTSGQETQYF
TRBV27	TRBD1	TRBJ1-2	few	TGTGCCAGCAGTTTAGTGGGACAGGCCTGGAGCTACACCTTC	CASSLVGQAWSYTF
TRBV4-3	.	TRBJ1-2	.	TGCGCCAGCAGCCAAGGACAGGTTGCTAACTATGGCTACACCTTC	CASSQGQVANYGYTF
TRBV6-1	TRBD1	TRBJ1-4	.	TGTGCCAGCAGGTCCTCGGGACAGTTTAATGAAAAACTGTTTTTT	CASRSSGQFNEKLFF
TRBV18	TRBD2	TRBJ2-1	.	TGTGCCAGCTCACCGGGACTAGCGGGAGTTGGCTCCTACAATGAGCAGTTCTTC	CASSPGLAGVGSYNEQFF
TRBV7-2	TRBD2	TRBJ2-5	few	TGTGCCAGCAGCTCAGTAGCGGGAGTCCCAGAGACCCAGTACTTC	CASSSVAGVPETQYF
TRBV7-9	TRBD1	TRBJ2-7	few	TGTGCCAGCAGCTTACTTAGACAGGGCTACGAGCAGTACTTC	CASSLLRQGYEQYF
TRBV4-1	.	TRBJ1-5	few	TGCGCCAGCAGCCAAGATATAGGGGTGAACAATCAGCCCCAGCATTTT	CASSQDIGVNNQPQHF
TRBV6-6	.	TRBJ1-1	.	TGTGCCAGCAGTTTGGCCAGAATTTCCACTGAAGCTTTCTTT	CASSLARISTEAFF
TRBV4-2	.	TRBJ2-6	.	TGTGCCAGCAGCCAATCTCTAGCCACCTCTGGGGCCAACGTCCTGACTTTC	CASSQSLATSGANVLTF
TRBV7-2	TRBD1	TRBJ1-1	.	TGTGCCAGCAGGAACCGACAGGGGGGGGAAGCTTTCTTT	CASRNRQGGEAFF
TRBV19	.	TRBJ1-2	.	TGTGCCAGTAGAGAGACAGGCGGGCAGTATGGCTACACCTTC	CASRETGGQYGYTF
TRBV6-5	TRBD1	TRBJ2-7	.	TGTGCCAGCACCTTGGACAGGACCACCTACGAGCAGTACTTC	CASTLDRTTYEQYF
TRBV6-6	.	TRBJ2-7	once	TGTGCCAGCAGCCTAGCCCAGGAGCACGAGCAGTACTTC	CASSLAQEHEQYF
TRBV9	TRBD2	TRBJ2-7	.	TGTGCCAGCAGCGCCGGGGGGACTTCCTACGAGCAGTACTTC	CASSAGGTSYEQYF
TRBV18	.	TRBJ2-5	.	TGTGCCAGCTCACTAGACCAAGAGACCCAGTACTTC	CASSLDQETQYF